A selection of T cell receptor beta chains follows, all from one sample in a study of PD-L1 blockade in urothelial cancer. This table comes from immunoSEQ multiplex PCR, and its TCRdb copy is limited to in-frame clones, with some not included. The sample holds under 95,000 clones, more than 70% seen once. The starting material was PBMCs, obtained around atezolizumab (anti-PD-L1) treatment. The receptors were gathered from a man aged 60 to 75 with urothelial cancer. Both conserved end residues are part of each CDR3. D genes are given only for firm matches. Where a row states a size, it is once, few, many or the class of an expanded clone; other rows omit it.

cdr3_length,j_call,v_call,d_call,clone_size,cdr3_nt,cdr3_aa
15,TRBJ1-2,TRBV6-6,NA,NA,TGTGCCAGCAGTTACTCGAAGGGCAGGGGCTATGGCTACACCTTC,CASSYSKGRGYGYTF
16,TRBJ2-1,TRBV5-4,NA,NA,TGTGCCAGCAGCTCAGGGGCTAGCGGCTCCTACAATGAGCAGTTCTTC,CASSSGASGSYNEQFF
14,TRBJ1-2,TRBV6-5,TRBD1,NA,TGTGCCAGCAGTCCCCAGGGGGCGCACAATGGCTACACCTTC,CASSPQGAHNGYTF
15,TRBJ2-7,TRBV7-2,TRBD2,NA,TGTGCCAGCAGCCCGGGACTAGCGGGGAAAAACGAGCAGTACTTC,CASSPGLAGKNEQYF
14,TRBJ1-2,TRBV5-6,NA,NA,TGTGCCAGCAGCTCCTCCGCCCTATCCTATGGCTACACCTTC,CASSSSALSYGYTF
13,TRBJ1-4,TRBV5-1,NA,NA,TGCGCCAGCAGCCACGGCAGGGATGAAAAACTGTTTTTT,CASSHGRDEKLFF
14,TRBJ2-7,TRBV25-1,NA,once,TGTGCCAGCAGTGAAAGGTTTAGCTCCTACGAGCAGTACTTC,CASSERFSSYEQYF
13,TRBJ2-5,TRBV30,NA,NA,TGTGCCTGGACCGTCAGGCAGTCGGAGACCCAGTACTTC,CAWTVRQSETQYF
13,TRBJ1-2,TRBV18,NA,NA,TGTGCCAGCCGCCCTCAGGGCCCAGGTGGCTACACCTTC,CASRPQGPGGYTF
14,TRBJ2-3,TRBV10-3,NA,NA,TGTGCCATCAGTGGTCGCCAGGGTTCGGATACGCAGTATTTT,CAISGRQGSDTQYF
13,TRBJ1-1,TRBV6-5,NA,NA,TGTGCCACCATTCCCCCCGGACAGACTGAAGCTTTCTTT,CATIPPGQTEAFF
14,TRBJ2-6,TRBV4-3,NA,NA,TGCGCCAGCAGCCAAGTATCCGGGGCCAACGTCCTGACTTTC,CASSQVSGANVLTF
15,TRBJ1-1,TRBV15,NA,NA,TGTGCCACCAGCACCCTATTCTCGGGTGGCACTGAAGCTTTCTTT,CATSTLFSGGTEAFF
13,TRBJ2-7,TRBV5-1,NA,NA,TGCGCCAGCAGCCAGGGTCTTCCCTACGAGCAGTACTTC,CASSQGLPYEQYF
13,TRBJ1-5,TRBV27,NA,NA,TGTGCCAGCAGTTCTTATAGCAATCAGCCCCAGCATTTT,CASSSYSNQPQHF
14,TRBJ1-1,TRBV30,NA,NA,TGTGCCTGGGGGCAGGTGGGCAGTGTCACTGAAGCTTTCTTT,CAWGQVGSVTEAFF
14,TRBJ2-7,TRBV11-1,TRBD1,once,TGTGCCAGCAGCTCTGACAGGGTTCGGAGAGAGCAGTACTTC,CASSSDRVRREQYF
15,TRBJ2-4,TRBV6-5,NA,NA,TGTGCCAGCAGTCTAGGAGTGTCAGCCAAAAACATTCAGTACTTC,CASSLGVSAKNIQYF
15,TRBJ2-3,TRBV6-5,TRBD2,once,TGTGCCAGCAGCCTTAGCGGGAGGGCGGCAGATACGCAGTATTTT,CASSLSGRAADTQYF
14,TRBJ2-4,TRBV5-1,TRBD1,NA,TGCGCCAGCAGCTTGGGGGACAGGGGAGACATTCAGTACTTC,CASSLGDRGDIQYF
13,TRBJ1-2,TRBV5-1,TRBD1,NA,TGCGCCAGCGCTCCGGGACAGAACTATGGCTACACCTTC,CASAPGQNYGYTF
13,TRBJ2-5,TRBV5-1,NA,NA,TGCGCCAGCAAATTCGCAGGGGGGGAGACCCAGTACTTC,CASKFAGGETQYF
14,TRBJ2-7,TRBV5-1,NA,NA,TGCGCCAGCAGATTTGGAGGGACCCCCTACGAGCAGTACTTC,CASRFGGTPYEQYF
13,TRBJ1-1,TRBV18,NA,NA,TGTGCCAGCTCACCGGGTAAAGGGGCACGGACTTTCTTT,CASSPGKGARTFF